The 17 T cell receptor beta chains below come from one sample, sequenced in a study of graft-versus-host responses after intestinal transplantation. Antigen specificity for these receptors is unknown. TCRdb keeps only in-frame clones here, not all; method: immunoSEQ multiplex PCR. Here the sample spans 100,000 or so clones, 91% being singletons. The starting material was unstimulated CD4+ T cells sorted from spleen or lymph node cells, obtained before transplant. These receptors all stem from a human donor who was the organ donor for an intestinal transplant.

This clone was seen a single time. The J gene is TRBJ2-2, the V gene TRBV20-1; a possible D gene is TRBD1 (6 bases). Germline CDR1 and CDR2: DFQATT and SNEGSKA (reference sequence). The V and J ends lost 7 bases and 6 bases respectively, with 9 bases between them. This CDR3 is built from 11 residues. The CDR3 sequence is CSGEGAGELFF. The CDR3 region has the DNA TGCAGTGGTGAGGGGGCCGGGGAGCTGTTTTTT.

The rearrangement links TRBV19 to TRBJ1-1; TRBD1 agrees at 8 bases. V was pared by 2 bases and J by 1 base, with 6 bases of the junction left unmatched. Germline V gives CDR1 LNHDA, CDR2 SQIVND (reference sequence). The CDR3 is 16 amino acids. In DNA form, the CDR3 reads TGTGCCAGTAGTATACTCTTTGGGACAGGGAACACTGAAGCTTTCTTT. Its translation: CASSILFGTGNTEAFF.

This clone showed up just a few times. J is TRBJ1-4 and V is TRBV7-9; D is unclear. This CDR3 contains 14 residues. The ends were cut back, 11 bases at V and 0 bases at J, with 13 bases in the middle. Germline CDR1 SEHNR, CDR2 FQNEAQ (reference sequence). CDR3 residues: CAATPGATNEKLFF. CDR3 in DNA: TGTGCCGCAACCCCCGGGGCAACTAATGAAAAACTGTTTTTT.

The rearrangement uses TRBV29-1 and TRBJ1-1; D uncertain. V gave up 6 bases and J gave up 0 bases, with 11 bases separating them. The germline V gene has CDR1 SQVTM and CDR2 ANQGSEA. CDR3 size: 13 residues. The CDR3 bases are TGCAGCGTAGTCAGGCCATTGAACACTGAAGCTTTCTTT. Translated: CSVVRPLNTEAFF.

The V call is TRBV27, the J call TRBJ2-3, with 9 bases lining up with TRBD2. The V gene end was trimmed by 3 bases and the J gene end by 13 bases; junction bases not matched to a gene: 14. The CDR3 is made up of 15 amino acids. Germline loops: CDR1 MNHEY, CDR2 SMNVEV (reference sequence). CDR3 sequence (DNA): TGTGCCAGCAGTTTTAGAGCGGGGGGACTAAGAGTCGAGTATTTT. Amino acid sequence: CASSFRAGGLRVEYF.

The chain couples TRBV4-2 to TRBJ1-3; possibly TRBD1 for D (6 bases). The CDR3 is 15 residues long. Per the germline V gene, CDR1 is LGHNA and CDR2 is YNFKEQ. The ends were cut back, 4 bases at V and 0 bases at J, with 10 bases in the middle. This CDR3 reads CASSPGVLSGNTIYF. CDR3 nucleotide sequence: TGTGCCAGCAGCCCAGGGGTCCTCTCTGGAAACACCATATATTTT.

The count of this clone is one. The chain has TRBV4-1 and TRBJ2-5; 8 bases align to TRBD1. Judging by the DNA end, TRBJ2-7 fits better; the J call may be wrong. The germline V gene encodes CDR1 MGHRA and CDR2 YSYEKL. This CDR3 has 14 amino acids. The CDR3 nucleotides are TGCGCCAGCAGCTCGCGGACAGGGTTCTACGAGCAGTACTTC. Translation: CASSSRTGFYEQYF.

The chain combines TRBV7-2 with TRBJ1-2, with no clear D. The V and J ends lost 1 base and 5 bases respectively, with 8 bases between them. The CDR3 totals 13 residues. CDR1 and CDR2 (germline): SGHTA, FQGNSA. The CDR3 DNA reads as TGTGCCAGCAGCTTAGTGGCCGGGTATGGCTACACCTTC. Encoded protein: CASSLVAGYGYTF. The full variable domain, in which reference TRBV7-2 and TRBJ1-2 provide the parts outside the CDR3, is GAGVSQSPSNKVTEKGKDVELRCDPISGHTALYWYRQSLGQGLEFLIYFQGNSAPDKSGLPSDRFSAERTGGSVSTLTIQRTQQEDSAVYLCASSLVAGYGYTFGSGTRLTVV.

The rearrangement uses TRBV19 and TRBJ1-5; a possible D gene is TRBD1 (6 bases). CDR3 length: 14 amino acids. Deletions cut 6 bases from V and 3 bases from J, with 12 bases between. Looked up from germline, CDR1 is LNHDA and CDR2 is SQIVND (reference sequence). The CDR3 bases are TGTGCCAGTAGCACAGGGATCCACAATCAGCCCCAGCATTTT. The encoded protein is CASSTGIHNQPQHF.

The chain uses TRBV19 and TRBJ1-3; unclear D gene. CDR1 is LNHDA and CDR2 is SQIVND in the germline V gene (reference sequence). The V end was cut by 1 base, the J end by 2 bases, with 6 bases between. The CDR3 contains 14 residues. CDR3 in DNA: TGTGCCAGTAGTATAGCAGGTACTGGAAACACCATATATTTT. Residues: CASSIAGTGNTIYF. Filled out from reference TRBV19 and TRBJ1-3, the complete variable domain reads DGGITQSPKYLFRKEGQNVTLSCEQNLNHDAMYWYRQDPGQGLRLIYYSQIVNDFQKGDIAEGYSVSREKKESFPLTVTSAQKNPTAFYLCASSIAGTGNTIYFGEGSWLTVV.

Here the CDR3 DNA reads TGTGCCAGCAGTCTCGCGTGGGCAAATCTACAGCCCCAGCATTTT. Its translation: CASSLAWANLQPQHF. The chain joins TRBV5-8 to TRBJ1-5; D unclear. The CDR3 is 15 residues long. Trimming removed 5 bases at V and 7 bases at J, with 19 bases between. Germline-derived CDR1 and CDR2 are SGHTS and YDEGEE.

The chain employs TRBV28 and TRBJ2-7; TRBD2 is a possible D gene (5 bases). Germline V lookup: CDR1 MDHEN, CDR2 SYDVKM. Deletions cut 2 bases from V and 6 bases from J, with 8 bases between. The CDR3 sequence is 12 residues long. CDR3 amino acids: CASSLIRGEQYF. As DNA, the CDR3 is TGTGCCAGCAGTTTAATCCGGGGCGAGCAGTACTTC.

The rearrangement links TRBV4-3 to TRBJ1-2; the match to TRBD1 covers 7 bases. Germline V gives CDR1 LGHNA, CDR2 YSLEER. CDR3 length: 13 residues. The trim removed 4 bases at V and 6 bases at J, leaving 5 bases unmatched. In DNA form, the CDR3 reads TGCGCCAGCAGCCCGAGGCAGGGGGATGGCTACACCTTC. This translates into CASSPRQGDGYTF.

The V call is TRBV18, the J call TRBJ2-7, with 10 bases matching TRBD2. This CDR3 has 15 residues. V lost 4 bases and J lost 5; bases outside the gene matches: 8. The V gene's germline CDR1 is KGHSH and CDR2 LQKENI. For the CDR3, the DNA is TGTGCCAGCTCACGGTCAGCGGGGGGGCAGAACGAGCAGTACTTC. It encodes CASSRSAGGQNEQYF. The whole variable domain, remainder taken from reference TRBV18 and TRBJ2-7, is NAGVMQNPRHLVRRRGQEARLRCSPMKGHSHVYWYRQLPEEGLKFMVYLQKENIIDESGMPKERFSAEFPKEGPSILRIQQVVRGDSAAYFCASSRSAGGQNEQYFGPGTRLTVT.

This sequence joins TRBV4-1 and TRBJ2-4, with TRBD2 matching over 10 bases. V shed 9 bases, J shed 9 bases, and the junction held 35 bases outside the gene matches. The CDR3 is 22 amino acids. Germline CDR1 MGHRA, CDR2 YSYEKL. CDR3 nucleotide sequence: TGCGCCAGTTCTTCCTCGTTTCCAGCGGGGGGGTCTAGACGACGGGGATCTGGCATTCAGTACTTC. Its protein is CASSSSFPAGGSRRRGSGIQYF.

This rearrangement joins TRBV4-2 to TRBJ1-1, with D possibly TRBD1 on 5 matching bases. CDR1 is LGHNA, CDR2 YNFKEQ, per germline. This CDR3 is built from 16 residues. Trimming took 1 base from V and 5 from J, leaving 17 bases between them. CDR3 in DNA: TGTGCCAGCAGCCAAGGTGTAACAGGTAGATCTACTGAAGCTTTCTTT. It encodes CASSQGVTGRSTEAFF.

The chain employs TRBV10-3 and TRBJ2-7; possibly TRBD2 for D (5 bases). Germline-derived CDR1 and CDR2 are ENHRY and SYGVKD. The CDR3 is 18 residues long. V lost 6 bases, J lost 0 bases, and 24 bases lay in between. The CDR3 DNA sequence: TGTGCCATCAGCTCCACCTCCGATCCCGGGATCCCCTCCTACGAGCAGTACTTC. As protein: CAISSTSDPGIPSYEQYF.